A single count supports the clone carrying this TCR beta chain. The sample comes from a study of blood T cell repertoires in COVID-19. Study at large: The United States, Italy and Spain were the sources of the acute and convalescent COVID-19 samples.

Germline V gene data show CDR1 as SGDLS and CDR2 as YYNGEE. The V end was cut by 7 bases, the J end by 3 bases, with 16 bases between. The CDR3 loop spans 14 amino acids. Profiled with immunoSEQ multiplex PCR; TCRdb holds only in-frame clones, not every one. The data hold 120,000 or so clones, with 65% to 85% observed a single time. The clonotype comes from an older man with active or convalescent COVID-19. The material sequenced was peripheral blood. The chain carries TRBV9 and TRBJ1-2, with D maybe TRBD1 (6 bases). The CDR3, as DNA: TGTGCCAGCGACAGAGGGGGGGGAGACTATGGCTACACCTTC. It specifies CASDRGGGDYGYTF.